This TCR beta chain was profiled in a study of beta chain features in type 1 diabetes. Overall study findings and caveats: Across patients, naive, central memory and Treg TCRB repertoires exhibited apparently greater similarity than was observed across healthy donors. The study notes PCR might favor shorter templates equally in patients and controls. Cells that show high TCR expression could be over-represented by cDNA sequencing. Among all four CD4+ subsets, Type 1 diabetes patients had TCRB CDR3s that were moderately but significantly shorter.

Reverse transcription of all isolated RNA meant that expressed TCRB transcripts were sequenced. TCRdb keeps only in-frame clones here, not all; method: immunoSEQ multiplex PCR. Counted here are about 660,000 clones, about 14% occurring once; the ten biggest clones make up 0.04%. V lost 2 bases, J lost 1 base, and 11 bases lay in between. The germline V gene encodes CDR1 LGHNA and CDR2 YSLEER. CDR3 length equals 16 residues. This clone was counted a few times. The target antigen is unknown. The source of this sequence is a man aged 18 to 29 with type 1 diabetes. This chain uses TRBV4-3 with TRBJ2-2; perhaps D is TRBD1 or TRBD2 (5 bases each). The sample was naive CD4+ T cells from blood. This chain's CDR3 is CASSQRRDLNTGELFF. The CDR3 DNA reads as TGCGCCAGCAGCCAACGCAGGGACCTGAACACCGGGGAGCTGTTTTTT.